A selection of T cell receptor beta chains follows, all from one sample in a study of cytomegalovirus exposure and HLA in healthy donors. Repertoires were generated with immunoSEQ multiplex PCR, while TCRdb's copy carries only in-frame clones and drops some. The top ten clones hold around 7% of a sample with about 94,000 clones, about 76% of them seen once. The sequenced material came from PBMCs. Receptor source: a man in his forties or fifties in good health and CMV-seropositive. Both conserved end residues are part of each CDR3. The order of the fields is V gene, J gene, D gene, CDR3 DNA, CDR3 protein. D genes are given only for firm matches.

v_gene: TRBV5-5; j_gene: TRBJ2-3; d_gene: NA; CDR3nt: TGTGCCAGCAGCTGGACTACTTACACAGATACGCAGTATTTT; CDR3aa: CASSWTTYTDTQYF
v_gene: TRBV7-2; j_gene: TRBJ2-5; d_gene: NA; CDR3nt: TGTGCCAGCAGCTTAGTGGGGGGAGAGACCCAGTACTTC; CDR3aa: CASSLVGGETQYF
v_gene: TRBV14; j_gene: TRBJ2-3; d_gene: TRBD2; CDR3nt: TGTGCCAGCAGCCAACTTTCTAGCGGGCCCACAGATACGCAGTATTTT; CDR3aa: CASSQLSSGPTDTQYF
v_gene: TRBV5-1; j_gene: TRBJ2-7; d_gene: NA; CDR3nt: TGCGCCAGCAGCTTTGTGACGGGCGAGCAGTACTTC; CDR3aa: CASSFVTGEQYF
v_gene: TRBV9; j_gene: TRBJ2-1; d_gene: TRBD2; CDR3nt: TGTGCCAGCAGCGTAGCTAGCGGGGGGATAAACAATGAGCAGTTCTTC; CDR3aa: CASSVASGGINNEQFF
v_gene: TRBV25-1; j_gene: TRBJ2-7; d_gene: NA; CDR3nt: TGTGCCAGCAGTGAACGCGCCATTAGCGGCTCCTACGAGCAGTACTTC; CDR3aa: CASSERAISGSYEQYF
v_gene: TRBV7-9; j_gene: TRBJ2-5; d_gene: NA; CDR3nt: TGTTCCAGCAGCTTGACTAGGGGATTACAAGAGACCCAGTACTTC; CDR3aa: CSSSLTRGLQETQYF
v_gene: TRBV13; j_gene: TRBJ1-5; d_gene: NA; CDR3nt: TGTGCCAGCAGTTTTCAAGGGGGTGCTCAGCCCCAGCATTTT; CDR3aa: CASSFQGGAQPQHF
v_gene: TRBV4-2; j_gene: TRBJ2-7; d_gene: NA; CDR3nt: TGTGCCAGCAGCCAAGATCCATTCTCCTACGAGCAGTACTTC; CDR3aa: CASSQDPFSYEQYF
v_gene: TRBV5-1; j_gene: TRBJ2-7; d_gene: TRBD1; CDR3nt: TGCGCCAGCAGCTGGACAGGCGACGGCTCCTACGAGCAGTACTTC; CDR3aa: CASSWTGDGSYEQYF
v_gene: TRBV7-9; j_gene: TRBJ2-3; d_gene: NA; CDR3nt: TGTGCCAGCAGCTTAGCGACTCGTTCTGGAGGCACAGATACGCAGTATTTT; CDR3aa: CASSLATRSGGTDTQYF
v_gene: TRBV29-1; j_gene: TRBJ2-2; d_gene: TRBD2; CDR3nt: TGCAGCGTTCGGCTGCTAGCGGGAATCGGCGGGGAGCTGTTTTTT; CDR3aa: CSVRLLAGIGGELFF
v_gene: TRBV11-2; j_gene: TRBJ2-7; d_gene: TRBD2; CDR3nt: TGTGCCAGCAGCTTTATCGAAAGCGGGACTAGCGGGCAGTACTTC; CDR3aa: CASSFIESGTSGQYF
v_gene: TRBV20-1; j_gene: TRBJ1-1; d_gene: TRBD1; CDR3nt: TGCAGTGCCTGGACAGGGGTCTTCGCTTTCTTT; CDR3aa: CSAWTGVFAFF
v_gene: TRBV4-1; j_gene: TRBJ2-7; d_gene: TRBD1; CDR3nt: TGCGCCAGCAGCCAAGATCAGGGGACAGGGGTGTACGAGCAGTACTTC; CDR3aa: CASSQDQGTGVYEQYF
v_gene: TRBV29-1; j_gene: TRBJ1-2; d_gene: NA; CDR3nt: TGCAGCGTTGAAGGCCCGGACTATGGCTACACCTTC; CDR3aa: CSVEGPDYGYTF
v_gene: TRBV19; j_gene: TRBJ2-5; d_gene: NA; CDR3nt: TGTGCCAGTAGTAGAACAGTCCAAGAGACCCAGTACTTC; CDR3aa: CASSRTVQETQYF
v_gene: TRBV6-1; j_gene: TRBJ1-5; d_gene: NA; CDR3nt: TGTGCCAGTACCAGGAATAGCAATCAGCCCCAGCATTTT; CDR3aa: CASTRNSNQPQHF
v_gene: TRBV18; j_gene: TRBJ1-5; d_gene: TRBD1; CDR3nt: TGTGCCAGCTCACCCGCGACAGGGGGCCAGCCCCAGCATTTT; CDR3aa: CASSPATGGQPQHF
v_gene: TRBV7-8; j_gene: TRBJ2-7; d_gene: TRBD1; CDR3nt: TGTGCCAGCAGCAATCGGGACAGCCCCTGGTACGAGCAGTACTTC; CDR3aa: CASSNRDSPWYEQYF
v_gene: TRBV18; j_gene: TRBJ2-2; d_gene: TRBD2; CDR3nt: TGTGCCAGCTCGCCTGTCGGGGGGTCGAGCACCGGGGAGCTGTTTTTT; CDR3aa: CASSPVGGSSTGELFF
v_gene: TRBV28; j_gene: TRBJ1-1; d_gene: NA; CDR3nt: TGTGCCAGCAACCGGGACACCCTGAACACTGAAGCTTTCTTT; CDR3aa: CASNRDTLNTEAFF
v_gene: TRBV5-1; j_gene: TRBJ2-3; d_gene: TRBD1; CDR3nt: TGCGCCAGCAGCTTGCAGGGGGACCGCACAGATACGCAGTATTTT; CDR3aa: CASSLQGDRTDTQYF
v_gene: TRBV5-4; j_gene: TRBJ2-7; d_gene: TRBD2; CDR3nt: TGTGCCAGCAGCACCCGACTAGCGGGGACCACCTACGAGCAGTACTTC; CDR3aa: CASSTRLAGTTYEQYF
v_gene: TRBV5-4; j_gene: TRBJ1-4; d_gene: NA; CDR3nt: TGTGCCAGCAGCAGCGGGAGGGCCAATGAAAAACTGTTTTTT; CDR3aa: CASSSGRANEKLFF
v_gene: TRBV9; j_gene: TRBJ1-1; d_gene: NA; CDR3nt: TGTGCCAGCAGCGTTCAGGGGAACACTGAAGCTTTCTTT; CDR3aa: CASSVQGNTEAFF
v_gene: TRBV5-1; j_gene: TRBJ2-2; d_gene: NA; CDR3nt: TGCGCCAGCAGCTTGGTCGGGACGAACACCGGGGAGCTGTTTTTT; CDR3aa: CASSLVGTNTGELFF
v_gene: TRBV2; j_gene: TRBJ1-2; d_gene: TRBD1; CDR3nt: TGTGCCAGCAGTGGGACAGGCTATGGCTACACCTTC; CDR3aa: CASSGTGYGYTF
v_gene: TRBV5-4; j_gene: TRBJ2-2; d_gene: TRBD2; CDR3nt: TGTGCCAGCAGCTTCCAAGGACTAGAGTCCGGGGAGCTGTTTTTT; CDR3aa: CASSFQGLESGELFF